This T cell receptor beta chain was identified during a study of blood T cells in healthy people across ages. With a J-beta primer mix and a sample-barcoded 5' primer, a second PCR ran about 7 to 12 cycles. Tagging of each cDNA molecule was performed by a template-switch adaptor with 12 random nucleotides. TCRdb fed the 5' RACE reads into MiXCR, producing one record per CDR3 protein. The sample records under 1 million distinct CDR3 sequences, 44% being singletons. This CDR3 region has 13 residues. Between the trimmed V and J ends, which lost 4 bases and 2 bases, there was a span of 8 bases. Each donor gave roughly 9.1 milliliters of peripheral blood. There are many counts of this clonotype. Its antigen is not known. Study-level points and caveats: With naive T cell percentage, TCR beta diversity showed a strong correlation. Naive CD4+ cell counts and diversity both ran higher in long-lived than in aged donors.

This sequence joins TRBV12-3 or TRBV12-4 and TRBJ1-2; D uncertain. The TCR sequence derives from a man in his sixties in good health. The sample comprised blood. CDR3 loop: CASSSSPNYGYTF. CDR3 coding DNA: TGTGCCAGCAGTTCCTCCCCAAACTATGGCTACACCTTC.